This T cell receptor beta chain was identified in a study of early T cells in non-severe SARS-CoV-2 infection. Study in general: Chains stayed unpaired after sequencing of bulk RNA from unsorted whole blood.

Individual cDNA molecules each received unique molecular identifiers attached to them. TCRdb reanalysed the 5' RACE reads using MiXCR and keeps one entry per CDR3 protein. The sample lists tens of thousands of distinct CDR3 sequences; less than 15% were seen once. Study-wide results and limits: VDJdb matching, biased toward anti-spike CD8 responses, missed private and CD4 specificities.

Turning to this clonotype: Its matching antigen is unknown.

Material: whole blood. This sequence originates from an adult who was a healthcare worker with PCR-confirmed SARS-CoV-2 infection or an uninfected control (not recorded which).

Here the CDR3 reads CASSLRDGGVAQYF. For the CDR3, the DNA is TGTGCCAGCAGCTTACGAGACGGAGGGGTGGCCCAGTACTTC. The chain uses TRBV7-2 and TRBJ2-5; a possible D gene is TRBD2 (6 bases). Germline CDR1 is SGHTA and CDR2 is FQGNSA. The germline V and J ends were trimmed by 2 bases and 9 bases, with 16 bases remaining between them. The CDR3 is 14 residues long.